This T cell receptor (beta chain) was documented in a study of neoadjuvant anti-PD-1 for oral cavity cancer. Study findings and constraints: Higher pretreatment blood Treg/Th17 ratios correlated with higher pretreatment blood and lower post-treatment tumor TCRbeta clonality.

Trimming at V came to 5 bases and at J to 4 bases, leaving 7 bases not matched to a gene. Germline loops: CDR1 SGHVS, CDR2 FQNEAQ. This CDR3 region has 16 residues. Documented time point: after neoadjuvant nivolumab, at surgical resection. The patients had HPV-negative, locally advanced oral cavity squamous cell carcinoma. Blood cells were analyzed directly, without culture or expansion. As for this clone: What it binds is unknown.

PBMC libraries mostly used approximately 500 ng of input genomic DNA, with six replicates per sample. Some clones are missing from TCRdb's copy, which holds only in-frame ones; the method was immunoSEQ multiplex PCR. The table has 14,000 or so clones, less than 75% seen once; the top ten hold 2% to 2.5%. The chain recombines TRBV7-8 with TRBJ2-7, with 14 positions matching TRBD2. The sequences come from PBMCs, collected after nivolumab (anti-PD-1) treatment. The TCR originated in a person aged 40 to 85 with oral cavity squamous cell carcinoma. CDR3 in amino acids: CASSTTGTSGSYEQYF. The CDR3 region has the DNA TGTGCCAGCAGCACAACCGGGACTAGCGGGAGTTACGAGCAGTACTTC.